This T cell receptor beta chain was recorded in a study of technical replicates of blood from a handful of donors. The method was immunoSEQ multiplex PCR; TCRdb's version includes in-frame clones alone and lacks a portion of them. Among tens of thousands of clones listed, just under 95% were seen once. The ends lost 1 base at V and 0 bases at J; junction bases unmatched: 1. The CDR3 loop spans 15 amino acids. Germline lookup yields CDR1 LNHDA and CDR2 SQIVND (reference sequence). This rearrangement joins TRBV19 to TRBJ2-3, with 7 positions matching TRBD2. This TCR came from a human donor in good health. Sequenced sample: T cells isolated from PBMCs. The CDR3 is CASSIGGGSTDTQYF. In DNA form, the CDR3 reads TGTGCCAGTAGTATAGGGGGGGGTAGCACAGATACGCAGTATTTT.